This T cell receptor beta chain was captured by sequencing in a study of blood T cell repertoires in COVID-19. Study information: Material from acute and convalescent COVID-19 was sourced from the United States, Italy and Spain.

V dropped 2 bases and J dropped 10; count of bases not matched to a gene: 7. This CDR3 is 14 amino acids long. Germline V gives CDR1 SEHNR, CDR2 FQNEAQ (reference sequence). While infection was still active, Seattle patients were enrolled and then followed longitudinally. The table came from immunoSEQ multiplex PCR; TCRdb's copy has only in-frame clones and leaves some out. The sample has about 340,000 clones, 65% to 90% seen once; the top ten hold roughly 7.1%. The chain is built from TRBV7-9 and TRBJ2-1, with 8 positions matching TRBD1. Sequenced material: peripheral blood. The TCR sequence derives from a woman aged 55-70 years with COVID-19, enrolled during active disease. CDR3 region: CASSLRQGAREQFF. The DNA of the CDR3 is TGTGCCAGCAGCTTACGGCAGGGGGCACGAGAGCAGTTCTTC.